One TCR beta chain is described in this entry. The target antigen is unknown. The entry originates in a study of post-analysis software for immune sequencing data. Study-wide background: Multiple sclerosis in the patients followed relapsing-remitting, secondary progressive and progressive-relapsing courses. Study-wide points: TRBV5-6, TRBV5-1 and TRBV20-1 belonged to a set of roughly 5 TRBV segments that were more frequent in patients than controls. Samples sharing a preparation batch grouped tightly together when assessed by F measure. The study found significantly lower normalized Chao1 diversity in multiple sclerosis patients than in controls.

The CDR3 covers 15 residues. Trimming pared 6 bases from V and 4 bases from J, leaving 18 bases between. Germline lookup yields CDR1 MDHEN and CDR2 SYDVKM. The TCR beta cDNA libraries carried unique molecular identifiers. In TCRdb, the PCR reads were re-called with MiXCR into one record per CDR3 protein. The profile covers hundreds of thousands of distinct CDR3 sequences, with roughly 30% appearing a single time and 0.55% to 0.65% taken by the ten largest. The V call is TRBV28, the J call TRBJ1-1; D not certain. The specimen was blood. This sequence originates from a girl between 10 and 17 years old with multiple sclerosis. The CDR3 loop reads CASRNRRLRATEAFF. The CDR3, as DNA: TGTGCCAGCAGAAACAGACGACTTCGGGCCACTGAAGCTTTCTTT.